A single sample is the source of the 26 T cell receptor beta chains below, sequenced in a study of shared clonotypes between healthy human individuals (dated by TCRdb to 2020 to 2022). Libraries were prepared through the immunoSEQ multiplex PCR assay. Imported from immuneACCESS, the table was reduced by TCRdb to in-frame sequences with V and J called. These copies leave out some clones; in studies compared against another copy, an unresolved V gene accounts for under half, and the cause of the remainder is not known. For this sample the table gives some 2 million clones, of which 95% were detected only once. Jointly, the top ten make up 0.13% of the sample. The sample comprised naive CD4+ T cells sorted from blood. The cell subset or site tag for this specimen amounts to: CD45RA+ positively selected. These receptors all stem from a young man in good health.

This clone appeared once. The chain combines TRBV18 with TRBJ2-6, with 7 bases matching TRBD2. The V gene's germline CDR1 is KGHSH and CDR2 LQKENI. This CDR3 is built from 19 residues. V was pared by 0 bases and J by 0 bases, with 8 bases of the junction left unmatched. The DNA for the CDR3 is TGTGCCAGCTCACCACCAGGGAGGGGACCTAACTCTGGGGCCAACGTCCTGACTTTC. This encodes CASSPPGRGPNSGANVLTF.

The chain links TRBV11-2 to TRBJ2-1; D is ambiguous. CDR1 is SGHAT and CDR2 is FQNNGV in the germline V gene. The CDR3 runs 15 residues. V was shortened by 1 base and J by 5 bases, with 12 bases between the two germline ends. CDR3 amino acids: CASSLGQFYDNEQFF. The DNA for the CDR3 is TGTGCCAGCAGCTTAGGTCAGTTTTACGACAATGAGCAGTTCTTC.

In its sample, this clone was seen a few times. The V gene is TRBV6-5, the J gene TRBJ1-2; the D is unclear. Germline CDR1 reads MNHEY; CDR2 reads SVGAGI. The V and J ends lost 6 bases and 5 bases respectively, with 10 bases between them. The CDR3 consists of 12 residues. CDR3 in DNA: TGTGCCAGCAGCCCTGAAGGGTATGGCTACACCTTC. It yields the protein CASSPEGYGYTF.

The chain uses TRBV19 and TRBJ1-1, with 10 nucleotides matching TRBD1. The J segment lost 6 bases and the V segment lost 2 bases, leaving 6 bases of the junction unmatched. The CDR3 has 15 amino acids. The germline V gene encodes CDR1 LNHDA and CDR2 SQIVND (reference sequence). CDR3 bases: TGTGCCAGTAGTATATCGGGACAGGGGAGGTCTGAAGCTTTCTTT. Protein product: CASSISGQGRSEAFF.

The chain employs TRBV16 and TRBJ1-2, with 9 bases identical to TRBD1. V lost 0 bases and J lost 6; bases outside the gene matches: 5. There are 15 residues in the CDR3. Germline V gives CDR1 KGHSY, CDR2 FQNENV. CDR3 coding DNA: TGTGCCAGCAGCCAATCCCACAGGGGGCTCGATGGCTACACCTTC. As protein: CASSQSHRGLDGYTF.

The chain joins TRBV2 to TRBJ2-7; D gene uncertain. Germline V gene sequence: CDR1 SNHLY, CDR2 FYNNEI. V shed 6 bases and J shed 5 bases, with 17 bases lying between them. CDR3 size: 14 residues. The CDR3 loop reads CASSYLSVTNEQYF. In DNA, the CDR3 is TGTGCCAGCAGCTACCTCAGCGTGACGAACGAGCAGTACTTC. The whole variable domain, remainder taken from reference TRBV2 and TRBJ2-7, is EPEVTQTPSHQVTQMGQEVILRCVPISNHLYFYWYRQILGQKVEFLVSFYNNEISEKSEIFDDQFSVERPDGSNFTLKIRSTKLEDSAMYFCASSYLSVTNEQYFGPGTRLTVT.

Remarks on this clone: An end of the junction does not agree with germline; a read error may underlie this. This chain connects TRBV7-7 to TRBJ1-1, with 9 bases identical to TRBD1. CDR3 size: 14 residues. Germline assignment: CDR1 SSHAT and CDR2 FNYEAQ (reference sequence). Here the CDR3 DNA reads TGTGCTAGCAGCCCGATGACAGGGGGCACTGAAGCTTTCTTT. Residues: CASSPMTGGTEAFF. The full variable domain, in which reference TRBV7-7 and TRBJ1-1 provide the parts outside the CDR3, is GAGVSQSPRYKVTKRGQDVTLRCDPISSHATLYWYQQALGQGPEFLTYFNYEAQPDKSGLPSDRFSAERPEGSISTLTIQRTEQRDSAMYRCASSPMTGGTEAFFGQGTRLTVV.

As to this clone: A much bigger clone sits one base away, suggesting this may be a read error. The J gene is TRBJ1-1, the V gene TRBV30, with D perhaps matching TRBD1 (6 bases). V was shortened by 2 bases and J by 10 bases, with 14 bases between the two germline ends. The germline gives CDR1 GTSNPN, CDR2 SVGIG (reference sequence). The CDR3 runs to 12 residues. CDR3 in amino acids: CAWSYGGLAAFF. In nucleotides, the CDR3 is TGTGCCTGGAGTTACGGGGGGCTCGCAGCTTTCTTT. The full variable domain, rest sourced from reference TRBV30 and TRBJ1-1, is SQTIHQWPATLVQPVGSPLSLECTVEGTSNPNLYWYRQAAGRGLQLLFYSVGIGQISSEVPQNLSASRPQDRQFILSSKKLLLSDSGFYLCAWSYGGLAAFFGQGTRLTVV.

A single count supports this clone. This chain joins TRBV7-9 and TRBJ2-3; 9 positions match TRBD1. Germline CDR1 reads SEHNR; CDR2 reads FQNEAQ (reference sequence). The length of the CDR3 is 17 residues. After removal of 0 bases from V and 6 bases from J, the junction contained 10 bases not matched to a gene. CDR3 loop: CASSLAGTGIGGDTQYF. The DNA of the CDR3 is TGTGCCAGCAGCTTAGCCGGGACAGGGATAGGTGGGGATACGCAGTATTTT. The variable domain in full, with the rest retrieved from reference TRBV7-9 and TRBJ2-3, is DTGVSQNPRHKITKRGQNVTFRCDPISEHNRLYWYRQTLGQGPEFLTYFQNEAQLEKSRLLSDRFSAERPKGSFSTLEIQRTEQGDSAMYLCASSLAGTGIGGDTQYFGPGTRLTVL.

The V and J genes are TRBV6-6 and TRBJ1-2; D is undetermined. This CDR3 has 16 residues. Trimming removed 2 bases at V and 1 base at J, with 14 bases between. CDR1 and CDR2 (germline): MNHNY, SVGAGI (reference sequence). This CDR3 reads CASSYQSGMINYGYTF. In DNA form, the CDR3 reads TGTGCCAGCAGTTACCAGAGTGGGATGATTAACTATGGCTACACCTTC.

This chain connects TRBV6-1 to TRBJ2-5, with D perhaps assigned TRBD1 or TRBD2 (6 bases each). From germline, CDR1 is MNHNS and CDR2 SASEGT. The V gene lost 1 base and the J gene lost 7 bases, with 25 bases spanning the gap. The CDR3 is 18 residues long. The CDR3 DNA sequence: TGTGCCAGCAGTGAAGTCGGGGGTGGGGGCTTCCTCAAGGGGACCCAGTACTTC. Its translation: CASSEVGGGGFLKGTQYF.

V usage is TRBV18 and J usage is TRBJ1-5; D remains unclear. Germline V gene sequence: CDR1 KGHSH, CDR2 LQKENI. This CDR3 has 17 amino acids. Trimming took 1 base from V and 2 from J, leaving 15 bases between them. CDR3 sequence (DNA): TGTGCCAGCTCACCACAACCGACGAGCGGGGGCAATCAGCCCCAGCATTTT. As protein: CASSPQPTSGGNQPQHF.

On this clone: Different DNA sequences within this sample yield the same CDR3. The gene calls are TRBV2 and TRBJ1-5; 7 bases match TRBD1. Per germline, CDR1 SNHLY and CDR2 FYNNEI. V shed 3 bases, J shed 3 bases, and the junction held 2 bases outside the gene matches. The CDR3 consists of 14 residues. CDR3 region: CASSEGQNNQPQHF. DNA of the CDR3: TGTGCCAGCAGTGAGGGACAGAACAATCAGCCCCAGCATTTT.

Comments on this clone: The same CDR3 is also encoded by other DNA sequences in this sample. The J gene is TRBJ2-7, the V gene TRBV10-3; D is uncertain. From germline, CDR1 is ENHRY and CDR2 SYGVKD. V dropped 8 bases and J dropped 3 bases, with 8 bases sitting between them. CDR3 length equals 11 residues. CDR3 protein: CAIAVNYEQYF. The CDR3 DNA reads as TGTGCCATCGCCGTCAACTACGAGCAGTACTTC.

The chain joins TRBV29-1 to TRBJ1-2; D is unclear. Trimming removed 4 bases at V and 4 bases at J, with 13 bases between. Germline V CDR1 and CDR2: SQVTM, ANQGSEA. This CDR3 region has 13 residues. CDR3 in amino acids: CSVGAGKAYGYTF. The CDR3 DNA sequence: TGCAGCGTTGGGGCGGGGAAGGCCTATGGCTACACCTTC.

The J gene is TRBJ2-3, the V gene TRBV12-5, with D hard to call. CDR1 and CDR2 (germline): LGHNT, FRNRAP. Trimming cost V 2 bases and J 6 bases, with 12 bases left between them. The CDR3 is made up of 14 amino acids. CDR3 region: CASGLPQTADTQYF. CDR3 DNA: TGTGCTAGTGGTTTGCCCCAGACGGCGGATACGCAGTATTTT.

This clone was counted a few times. This rearrangement joins TRBV7-9 to TRBJ1-2, with D unresolved. The germline CDR1 and CDR2 sequences are SEHNR and FQNEAQ (reference sequence). V was shortened by 10 bases and J by 8 bases, with 8 bases between the two germline ends. The CDR3 runs to 9 residues. The CDR3: CATSKGYTF. The CDR3 DNA sequence: TGTGCCACCTCGAAGGGCTACACCTTC.

This clone is a singleton in its sample. The chain links TRBV15 to TRBJ2-5; 7 bases are shared with TRBD2. Germline trimming cut 0 bases from V and 5 bases from J; bases unmatched to any gene: 6. This CDR3 is 15 amino acids long. CDR1 is LNHNV, CDR2 YYDKDF, per germline (reference sequence). CDR3 sequence (DNA): TGTGCCACCAGCAGAGAAGCGGGATGGGGCGAGACCCAGTACTTC. Protein product: CATSREAGWGETQYF.

Of note for this clone: The same CDR3 is also encoded by other DNA sequences in this sample. V and J are TRBV4-1 and TRBJ1-6; TRBD1 is a possible D gene (6 bases). V was clipped by 0 bases and J by 10 bases, with 13 bases between them. The germline CDR1 and CDR2 sequences are MGHRA and YSYEKL. This CDR3 contains 15 residues. CDR3 residues: CASSQETGINSPLHF. The CDR3 DNA reads as TGCGCCAGCAGCCAAGAAACAGGGATAAACTCACCCCTCCACTTT.

The V gene is TRBV7-9, the J gene TRBJ1-4; TRBD1 matches at 7 bases. This CDR3 is 17 amino acids long. The trim removed 0 bases at V and 3 bases at J, leaving 7 bases unmatched. Per the germline V gene, CDR1 is SEHNR and CDR2 is FQNEAQ (reference sequence). This chain's CDR3 is CASSLATGVWANEKLFF. The DNA of the CDR3 is TGTGCCAGCAGCTTAGCAACAGGGGTATGGGCTAATGAAAAACTGTTTTTT.

The gene calls are TRBV18 and TRBJ1-2; TRBD1 might be the D (6 bases). Per germline, CDR1 KGHSH and CDR2 LQKENI. V lost 5 bases and J 4 bases, leaving 14 bases between the germline ends. This CDR3 comprises 14 residues. This CDR3 reads CASSGRTEGYGYTF. The CDR3 nucleotides are TGTGCCAGCTCAGGGCGGACAGAAGGCTATGGCTACACCTTC.

The V gene is TRBV2, the J gene TRBJ2-5; 7 bases align to TRBD2. V lost 7 bases and J lost 4; bases outside the gene matches: 6. The CDR3 contains 13 residues. Germline values: CDR1 SNHLY, CDR2 FYNNEI. CDR3: CASTGGAGETQYF. CDR3 sequence (DNA): TGTGCCAGCACGGGAGGAGCGGGAGAGACCCAGTACTTC. Full variable domain (rest looked up from reference TRBV2 and TRBJ2-5): EPEVTQTPSHQVTQMGQEVILRCVPISNHLYFYWYRQILGQKVEFLVSFYNNEISEKSEIFDDQFSVERPDGSNFTLKIRSTKLEDSAMYFCASTGGAGETQYFGPGTRLLVL.

The chain couples TRBV30 to TRBJ1-1; D gene uncertain. V shed 2 bases and J shed 11 bases, with 18 bases lying between them. Looked up from germline, CDR1 is GTSNPN and CDR2 is SVGIG (reference sequence). The CDR3 runs 13 residues. The CDR3 reads CAWSSVTDSGAFF. The CDR3 region has the DNA TGTGCCTGGAGTTCAGTTACAGATTCGGGGGCTTTCTTT.

The rearrangement joins TRBV7-9 to TRBJ1-1; D is unresolved. V was pared by 2 bases and J by 4 bases, with 17 bases between. The CDR3 covers 16 residues. CDR1 SEHNR and CDR2 FQNEAQ come from the germline V gene (reference sequence). This CDR3 is CASSLFEGKSSTEAFF. The CDR3 DNA reads TGTGCCAGCAGCTTATTTGAGGGTAAGAGTAGCACTGAAGCTTTCTTT.

The chain is built from TRBV6-5 and TRBJ1-3; TRBD1 is a possible D gene (6 bases). This CDR3 is 16 amino acids long. V was cut by 4 bases and J by 0 bases, with 13 bases left in between. Germline V gene sequence: CDR1 MNHEY, CDR2 SVGAGI. The CDR3 DNA reads as TGTGCCAGCAGTTTAACCAGACAGGCCTCTGGAAACACCATATATTTT. Its translation is CASSLTRQASGNTIYF.

This CDR3 is CASSDMYEQYF. In DNA form, the CDR3 reads TGTGCCAGCAGTGACATGTACGAGCAGTACTTC. The chain has TRBV6-5 and TRBJ2-7; the D is unclear. The germline gives CDR1 MNHEY, CDR2 SVGAGI. Trimming cost V 5 bases and J 4 bases, with 6 bases left between them. This CDR3 is built from 11 residues.